The 9 T cell receptor beta chains listed next were all sequenced from one sample in a study of beta chain features in type 1 diabetes. Overall study results and limits: Researchers report that Type 1 diabetes patients had moderately but significantly shorter TCRB CDR3s across all four CD4+ subsets.

The whole isolated RNA underwent reverse transcription, so sequencing captured expressed TCRB transcripts. Sequencing used immunoSEQ multiplex PCR; TCRdb keeps in-frame clones, though not all of them. Of fewer than 110,000 clones listed, under 30% were seen once; the top ten hold about 0.49%. These receptors are not linked to any known antigen. What was sequenced was central memory CD4+ T cells from blood. These receptors originate from a woman between 18 and 29 years old with type 1 diabetes.

V usage is TRBV19 and J usage is TRBJ2-1, with 12 bases identical to TRBD2. Unmatched junction bases numbered 7, after V lost 4 bases and J lost 9 bases. The CDR3 is 15 amino acids. CDR1 and CDR2 (germline): LNHDA, SQIVND (reference sequence). The CDR3 region is CASSTTSGSLGEQFF. Written as DNA, the CDR3 is TGTGCCAGTAGTACGACTAGCGGGAGCTTAGGTGAGCAGTTCTTC.

This sequence joins TRBV11-2 and TRBJ2-7; 9 positions agree with TRBD2. Germline CDR1 reads SGHAT; CDR2 reads FQNNGV. This CDR3 has 12 amino acids. CDR3 sequence (DNA): TGTGCCAGCAGCTTTTTAGGGCTAGCGGGATTAGTC. This translates into CASSFLGLAGLV.

This clone was counted between two and nine times. V gene TRBV29-1 combines with J gene TRBJ1-2, with D perhaps TRBD1 (5 bases). V dropped 0 bases and J dropped 3 bases, with 11 bases sitting between them. The CDR3 is 14 amino acids. Germline V gene lookup returns CDR1 SQVTM and CDR2 ANQGSEA. The DNA of the CDR3 is TGCAGCGTTGAAGATCCGGGGGTTGACTATGGCTACACCTTC. The encoded protein is CSVEDPGVDYGYTF. Full variable domain (missing parts from reference TRBV29-1 and TRBJ1-2): SAVISQKPSRDICQRGTSLTIQCQVDSQVTMMFWYRQQPGQSLTLIATANQGSEATYESGFVIDKFPISRPNLTFSTLTVSNMSPEDSSIYLCSVEDPGVDYGYTFGSGTRLTVV.

Only a few counts were recorded for this clone. The rearrangement joins TRBV2 to TRBJ2-1; D remains ambiguous. The CDR3 is 15 residues long. Germline CDR1 SNHLY, CDR2 FYNNEI. V was trimmed by 4 bases and J by 0 bases, leaving 10 bases between them. CDR3 residues: CASSVQASSYNEQFF. In nucleotides, the CDR3 is TGTGCCAGCAGTGTGCAGGCCAGCTCCTACAATGAGCAGTTCTTC.

The chain recombines TRBV19 with TRBJ2-1; 15 bases align to TRBD2. V was pared by 5 bases and J by 6 bases, with 8 bases of the junction left unmatched. Germline CDR1 reads LNHDA; CDR2 reads SQIVND (reference sequence). The length of the CDR3 is 17 residues. This chain's CDR3 is CASSPWTSGRASNEQFF. DNA for the CDR3: TGTGCCAGTAGTCCCTGGACTAGCGGGAGGGCCTCCAATGAGCAGTTCTTC.

This clone was seen only once. This rearrangement joins TRBV5-1 to TRBJ1-5, with 9 bases fitting TRBD1. The CDR3 totals 14 residues. CDR1 is SGHRS, CDR2 YFSETQ, per germline. The ends lost 3 bases at V and 7 bases at J; junction bases unmatched: 5. The CDR3 DNA sequence: TGCGCCAGCAGCTCGGGACAGGGAGAACAGCCCCAGCATTTT. It translates to CASSSGQGEQPQHF.

Only a few counts were recorded for this clone. This chain uses TRBV20-1 with TRBJ2-1; possibly TRBD2 for D (6 bases). The germline CDR1 and CDR2 sequences are DFQATT and SNEGSKA (reference sequence). V lost 5 bases and J lost 7, with 9 bases in between. This CDR3 has 11 residues. For the CDR3, the DNA is TGCAGTGCTTTAAGCGGGAATGAGCAGTTCTTC. It yields the protein CSALSGNEQFF.

There are a few counts of this clone. V usage is TRBV11-1 and J usage is TRBJ2-7; 11 nucleotides match TRBD1. The CDR3 sequence is 16 residues long. The ends lost 5 bases at V and 3 bases at J; junction bases unmatched: 9. Germline loops: CDR1 SGHAT, CDR2 FQDESV (reference sequence). CDR3 amino acids: CASSPWTGGFVYEQYF. CDR3 DNA sequence: TGTGCCAGCAGCCCCTGGACAGGGGGCTTTGTCTACGAGCAGTACTTC.

The J gene is TRBJ2-7, the V gene TRBV18; 9 bases fit TRBD1. Trimming took 3 bases from V and 2 from J; bases not matched to a gene: 2. The CDR3 has 14 amino acids. The germline gives CDR1 KGHSH, CDR2 LQKENI. In DNA, the CDR3 is TGTGCCAGCTCACCGGGACAGGGACCCTACGAGCAGTACTTC. Translating gives CASSPGQGPYEQYF.